Below are 8 T cell receptor beta chains sequenced from a single sample in a study of shared clonotypes between healthy human individuals. The repertoire was sequenced with immunoSEQ multiplex PCR; TCRdb's copy has only in-frame clones and lacks some. The sample lists roughly 500,000 clones, roughly 80% occurring once. Sequenced sample: PBMCs. These receptors were taken from a woman between 40 and 55 years old in good health. Some clones in this sample may be carry-over from other donors' samples.

With respect to this clone: With a far larger clone one base away, a read error is the likely cause. The V and J genes are TRBV4-1 and TRBJ2-3; D gene ambiguous. CDR3 length: 14 residues. With 2 bases removed from V and 0 bases from J, the gap between germline ends came to 6 bases. The germline CDR1 and CDR2 sequences are MGHRA and YSYEKL. The DNA of the CDR3 is TGCGCCAGCAGCCAACCGTACAGCACAGATACGCAGTATTTT. Its translation: CASSQPYSTDTQYF.

As to this clone: A far larger clone is one nucleotide away, so this likely arose from a read error. This sequence joins TRBV30 and TRBJ1-6; D is perhaps TRBD1 (6 bases). The CDR3 length is 15 residues. Germline CDR1 is GTSNPN and CDR2 is SVGIG (reference sequence). This CDR3 is CAWSGRTAYNSPPHF. The CDR3 DNA reads as TGTGCCTGGAGTGGTCGGACAGCTTATAATTCACCCCCCCACTTT.

The V call is TRBV19, the J call TRBJ1-4, with a weak D call TRBD1 (5 bases). The CDR3 totals 15 residues. With 4 bases removed from V and 7 bases from J, the gap between germline ends came to 16 bases. Germline V CDR1 and CDR2: LNHDA, SQIVND (reference sequence). The CDR3 reads CASSRGGETVEKLFF. Here the CDR3 DNA reads TGTGCCAGTAGTAGGGGAGGGGAAACGGTTGAAAAACTGTTTTTT.

Remarks on this clone: The likely explanation is a read error, given a far larger clone one base away. The rearrangement joins TRBV9 to TRBJ2-7; no clear D. The CDR3 consists of 16 residues. Germline V gene lookup returns CDR1 SGDLS and CDR2 YYNGEE. CDR3 nucleotides: TGTGCCAGCAGCGTAGGCTCTAGGAACACGCTTAACGAGAAGTACTTC. Protein sequence: CASSVGSRNTLNEKYF.

This chain connects TRBV5-1 to TRBJ2-2, with TRBD1 identical over 11 bases. V gave up 4 bases and J gave up 7 bases; unmatched junction bases: 6. The CDR3 covers 15 residues. Germline V gene data show CDR1 as SGHRS and CDR2 as YFSETQ. This chain's CDR3 is CASSLGQGDGGELFF. The CDR3 DNA sequence: TGCGCCAGCAGCCTGGGACAGGGGGACGGCGGGGAGCTGTTTTTT. The whole variable domain, filled in from reference TRBV5-1 and TRBJ2-2, reads KAGVTQTPRYLIKTRGQQVTLSCSPISGHRSVSWYQQTPGQGLQFLFEYFSETQRNKGNFPGRFSGRQFSNSRSEMNVSTLELGDSALYLCASSLGQGDGGELFFGEGSRLTVL.

V usage is TRBV27 and J usage is TRBJ1-2; D remains unclear. The V and J ends lost 1 base and 4 bases respectively, with 10 bases between them. The CDR3 contains 14 residues. Germline CDR1 and CDR2: MNHEY and SMNVEV (reference sequence). The chain's CDR3 is CASSLFPPTYGYTF. The CDR3 DNA is TGTGCCAGCAGTTTATTTCCCCCCACCTATGGCTACACCTTC.

The rearrangement joins TRBV2 to TRBJ2-2; D might be TRBD2 (6 bases). This CDR3 is built from 14 residues. Germline loops: CDR1 SNHLY, CDR2 FYNNEI. Between the trimmed V and J ends, which lost 5 bases and 9 bases, there was a span of 16 bases. The CDR3 sequence is CASSPGLLMRELFF. CDR3 DNA sequence: TGTGCCAGCAGTCCGGGACTCCTCATGAGGGAGCTGTTTTTT.

The chain links TRBV11-3 to TRBJ2-1; tentatively, D is TRBD2 (6 bases). The CDR3 is made up of 15 amino acids. CDR1 and CDR2 from the germline V gene are SGHNT and YENEEA. Deletions cut 5 bases from V and 3 bases from J, with 14 bases between. The CDR3 DNA is TGTGCCAGCAGCCCTGGGGGTAGCGGCTACAATGAGCAGTTCTTC. This encodes CASSPGGSGYNEQFF.